Below, one T cell receptor beta chain is given with its context. This sample is drawn from a study of T cells expressing NK-cell markers. Germline CDR1 reads KGHSH; CDR2 reads LQKENI. The length of the CDR3 is 20 residues. TCRdb re-called the 5' RACE reads; one entry per CDR3 protein, DNA not given. The sample table sets out about 260,000 distinct CDR3 sequences. The receptor was isolated from a woman between 18 and 70 years old in good health. Sequencing input: blood T cells: a sorted CD56 or NKG2C T cell subset, CD4+ or CD8+ T cells, or bulk PBMC T cells (not recorded which). This rearrangement joins TRBV18 to TRBJ2-6. The CDR3: CASSPPVLASSSSGANVLTF.